The 21 T cell receptor beta chains below all came from one sample that was sequenced in a study of cytomegalovirus exposure and HLA in healthy donors. Use of 60 Vbeta and 13 Jbeta primers characterized the PCR. TCRdb's copy holds only in-frame clones and misses some; the assay was immunoSEQ multiplex PCR. Among about 130,000 clones listed, around 71% were seen once. Sequencing was performed on PBMCs. The source of these receptors is a woman aged 60-70 years in good health and CMV-seropositive.

The chain couples TRBV6-6 to TRBJ2-5, with D hard to call. The CDR3 length is 11 residues. Germline V gene data show CDR1 as MNHNY and CDR2 as SVGAGI (reference sequence). V was pared by 6 bases and J by 5 bases, with 7 bases between. This chain's CDR3 is CASSFRETQYF. CDR3 bases: TGTGCCAGCAGCTTCCGTGAGACCCAGTACTTC.

The chain combines TRBV7-2 with TRBJ1-1; TRBD1 is a possible D gene (5 bases). The length of the CDR3 is 15 residues. Trimming removed 3 bases from V and 4 bases from J, with 15 bases in between. CDR1 and CDR2 from the germline V gene are SGHTA and FQGNSA. The CDR3 is CASSFSGPGGTEAFF. For the CDR3, the DNA is TGTGCCAGCAGCTTCTCAGGCCCCGGGGGCACTGAAGCTTTCTTT.

This clone appeared once. The chain combines TRBV6-5 with TRBJ2-3; tentative D call: TRBD1 (5 bases). The ends were cut back, 4 bases at V and 1 base at J, with 9 bases in the middle. Germline CDR1 is MNHEY and CDR2 is SVGAGI. CDR3 length: 14 amino acids. CDR3 nucleotides: TGTGCCAGCAGTTCACCAGGGCGCACAGATACGCAGTATTTT. The encoded protein is CASSSPGRTDTQYF.

This clone turned up a few times. V usage is TRBV4-1 and J usage is TRBJ2-7; D uncertain. Deletions cut 3 bases from V and 1 base from J, with 7 bases between. CDR1 and CDR2 (germline): MGHRA, YSYEKL. There are 13 residues in the CDR3. CDR3 DNA sequence: TGCGCCAGCAGCCAGGCAGAATCCTACGAGCAGTACTTC. Translation: CASSQAESYEQYF.

The chain carries TRBV6-5 and TRBJ1-3; D is perhaps TRBD1 (5 bases). Trimming took off 10 bases at V and 2 bases at J, with 15 bases between the two ends. The CDR3 sequence is 14 residues long. CDR1 is MNHEY and CDR2 is SVGAGI in the germline V gene. The CDR3 DNA reads as TGTGCCACATCACAGGCGACCGCTGGAAACACCATATATTTT. Amino acids: CATSQATAGNTIYF.

In the case of this clone: Compared with germline, one end of the junction differs, possibly owing to a read error. V is TRBV7-7 and J is TRBJ2-2, with TRBD1 identical over 8 bases. Per the germline V gene, CDR1 is SSHAT and CDR2 is FNYEAQ (reference sequence). This CDR3 region has 13 residues. Here the CDR3 reads CASSWTGTGELFF. The CDR3 bases are TGTGCTAGCAGCTGGACAGGGACCGGGGAGCTGTTTTTT.

This clone was recorded only once. V usage is TRBV5-4 and J usage is TRBJ2-2; 7 nucleotides match TRBD1. Germline CDR1 and CDR2: SGHNT and YYREEE (reference sequence). The CDR3 runs to 15 residues. The V gene end was trimmed by 4 bases and the J gene end by 6 bases; junction bases not matched to a gene: 9. CDR3 nucleotides: TGTGCCAGCAGCCAGGACAGGTCTTTTGCCGGGGAGCTGTTTTTT. Protein sequence: CASSQDRSFAGELFF.

The chain joins TRBV5-1 to TRBJ2-7, with 7 bases lining up with TRBD1. Germline trimming cut 4 bases from V and 2 bases from J; bases unmatched to any gene: 3. The germline gives CDR1 SGHRS, CDR2 YFSETQ. There are 13 residues in the CDR3. In DNA form, the CDR3 reads TGCGCCAGCAGCAGGGACAGCACCTACGAGCAGTACTTC. The encoded protein is CASSRDSTYEQYF.

This chain joins TRBV23-1 and TRBJ2-2; 7 nucleotides line up with TRBD1. TRBV23-1 is an ORF; its function is uncertain. This CDR3 contains 17 residues. V trimming: 3 bases; J trimming: 5 bases; junction bases outside the gene matches: 12. CDR3 bases: TGCGCCAGCAGTCAGATAAAAGACAGGGATCCTACCGGGGAGCTGTTTTTT. Protein: CASSQIKDRDPTGELFF.

The CDR3 here is CASQVFPNTEAFF. CDR3 nucleotide sequence: TGTGCCAGCCAGGTTTTCCCGAACACTGAAGCTTTCTTT. The V call is TRBV27, the J call TRBJ1-1; D not resolved. The V gene's germline CDR1 is MNHEY and CDR2 SMNVEV (reference sequence). The CDR3 has 13 residues. V lost 8 bases and J 1 base, leaving 11 bases between the germline ends.

The rearrangement uses TRBV11-3 and TRBJ2-1; TRBD1 matches at 12 bases. Germline lookup yields CDR1 SGHNT and CDR2 YENEEA. CDR3 length: 16 amino acids. V shed 1 base and J 7 bases; nucleotides not matched to a gene: 5. This CDR3 is CASSLGGTGGGNEQFF. The CDR3 DNA reads as TGTGCCAGCAGCTTAGGGGGGACAGGGGGCGGGAATGAGCAGTTCTTC.

This clone came up once. The rearrangement links TRBV19 to TRBJ2-7; the D gene is possibly TRBD2 (5 bases). CDR3 length: 14 amino acids. Trimming left V 5 bases short and J 2 bases short, with 13 bases between. Looked up from germline, CDR1 is LNHDA and CDR2 is SQIVND (reference sequence). The CDR3 region has the DNA TGTGCCAGTAGTTCACGGACTCATCCCTACGAGCAGTACTTC. It is translated as CASSSRTHPYEQYF.

This clone was seen a single time. V and J are TRBV19 and TRBJ1-6; TRBD1 might be the D (6 bases). The V end lost 0 bases, the J end lost 10 bases, and 13 bases lay between the germline ends. Germline CDR1 LNHDA, CDR2 SQIVND (reference sequence). The CDR3 is made up of 15 amino acids. The CDR3 sequence is CASSIEGTMASPLHF. CDR3 in DNA: TGTGCCAGTAGTATAGAAGGGACAATGGCCTCACCCCTCCACTTT.

This rearrangement joins TRBV9 to TRBJ2-7; TRBD2 might be the D (6 bases). This CDR3 has 16 residues. Trimming cost V 0 bases and J 2 bases, with 15 bases left between them. From germline, CDR1 is SGDLS and CDR2 YYNGEE. The CDR3 coding sequence is TGTGCCAGCAGCGTAGGGTCGGCTGGCGGGACCTACGAGCAGTACTTC. The encoded protein is CASSVGSAGGTYEQYF.

The chain employs TRBV5-6 and TRBJ2-5; a weak D match, TRBD2 (5 bases). Germline loops: CDR1 SGHDT, CDR2 YYEEEE. Trimming shortened V by 3 bases and J by 2 bases, and 14 bases separated the two germline ends. The length of the CDR3 is 15 residues. CDR3 coding DNA: TGTGCCAGCAGCTCCCCCGGGGAATTTCAAGAGACCCAGTACTTC. Its translation: CASSSPGEFQETQYF.

The V gene is TRBV19, the J gene TRBJ1-2, with TRBD1 identical over 8 bases. J was trimmed by 8 bases and V by 3 bases; bases with no gene match: 5. Germline CDR1 LNHDA, CDR2 SQIVND (reference sequence). The CDR3 length is 13 residues. The CDR3: CASSITGGRGYTF. In DNA, the CDR3 is TGTGCCAGTAGTATTACAGGGGGTAGGGGCTACACCTTC.

The chain links TRBV5-4 to TRBJ1-2, with D perhaps TRBD1 (6 bases). Between the trimmed V and J ends, which lost 9 bases and 0 bases, there was a span of 12 bases. The germline CDR1 and CDR2 sequences are SGHNT and YYREEE (reference sequence). This CDR3 is built from 13 residues. The CDR3 sequence: CAMTDSPNYGYTF. CDR3 nucleotide sequence: TGTGCCATGACGGACAGCCCTAACTATGGCTACACCTTC.

This chain links TRBV11-3 with TRBJ1-6, with a possible D match to TRBD1 (6 bases). V lost 3 bases and J lost 6, with 9 bases in between. CDR1 is SGHNT and CDR2 is YENEEA in the germline V gene. The CDR3 has 14 residues. The CDR3 nucleotides read TGTGCCAGCAGCTTCGGACAGCCTAATTCACCCCTCCACTTT. As protein: CASSFGQPNSPLHF.

This clone turned up a few times. V is TRBV29-1 and J is TRBJ1-2, with 7 bases matching TRBD1. Germline assignment: CDR1 SQVTM and CDR2 ANQGSEA. There are 11 residues in the CDR3. The CDR3 region has the DNA TGCACCCCGGGACAGAACTATGGCTACACCTTC. Encoded protein: CTPGQNYGYTF.

A few counts support this clone. The chain employs TRBV6-1 and TRBJ2-7; TRBD2 might be the D (6 bases). The germline CDR1 and CDR2 sequences are MNHNS and SASEGT. Trimming shortened V by 2 bases and J by 4 bases, and 12 bases separated the two germline ends. This CDR3 is built from 14 residues. The DNA for the CDR3 is TGTGCCAGCAGTGAATCGGGGCGGGATTACGAGCAGTACTTC. Translation: CASSESGRDYEQYF.

This rearrangement joins TRBV11-3 to TRBJ1-4; perhaps TRBD1 as D (5 bases). The CDR3 sequence is 17 residues long. CDR1 is SGHNT and CDR2 is YENEEA in the germline V gene. Trimming took off 5 bases at V and 5 bases at J, with 21 bases between the two ends. CDR3 nucleotide sequence: TGTGCCAGCAGCCCCCGTCGTGTGGCAGGGAAGAATGAAAAACTGTTTTTT. It specifies CASSPRRVAGKNEKLFF.